This note documents a single T cell receptor (beta chain) sequence. Its antigen is unknown. The sample comes from a study of CD8 T cells in ankylosing spondylitis. Findings and caveats of the study: The study looked at matched synovial fluid samples from ankylosing spondylitis patients. Disease-linked clones were reported to be significantly enriched there.

Germline V gene data show CDR1 as MNHEY and CDR2 as SVGAGI. CDR3 size: 14 residues. V shed 0 bases and J shed 8 bases, with 13 bases lying between them. Quantitative molecular-barcoded 5'-RACE generated the TCR beta libraries. MiXCR, applied by TCRdb to the 5' RACE reads, yields one record per CDR3 protein. The sample has about 360,000 distinct CDR3 sequences, 20% seen once; the top ten hold 10% to 15%. The specimen sequenced was blood, either unsorted or a sorted T cell fraction (not recorded which). This receptor was obtained from a male donor with ankylosing spondylitis or in good health (not recorded which). The genes are TRBV6-5 and TRBJ1-2; D call uncertain. CDR3 in amino acids: CASSYSNGLGGYTF. The CDR3 region has the DNA TGTGCCAGCAGTTACTCGAACGGGCTCGGGGGCTACACCTTC.